The 6 T cell receptor beta chains reported below all come from one sample, sequenced in a study of vaccination effects on CD4 cells after COVID-19. TCRdb keeps only in-frame clones here, not all; method: immunoSEQ multiplex PCR. Found here are 70,000 to 85,000 clones, approximately 77% of them singletons; the top ten hold roughly 1.9%. Their recognized antigens are unknown. Having been cultured for less than 13 days, the cells underwent CD4+ T cell isolation. The starting material was CD4+ T cells from PBMCs cultured without peptide, obtained before COVID-19 vaccination. These receptor sequences come from a human donor who received a COVID-19 vaccine.

J is TRBJ2-3 and V is TRBV7-2, with TRBD2 as a possible D gene (5 bases). Germline V gene lookup returns CDR1 SGHTA and CDR2 FQGNSA. The CDR3 totals 13 residues. Deletions cut 4 bases from V and 5 bases from J, with 10 bases between. DNA for the CDR3: TGTGCCAGCAGCTCCGTACGGGAAGATACGCAGTATTTT. Its protein product is CASSSVREDTQYF. Full variable domain (remainder filled in from reference TRBV7-2 and TRBJ2-3): GAGVSQSPSNKVTEKGKDVELRCDPISGHTALYWYRQSLGQGLEFLIYFQGNSAPDKSGLPSDRFSAERTGGSVSTLTIQRTQQEDSAVYLCASSSVREDTQYFGPGTRLTVL.

This sequence joins TRBV7-2 and TRBJ2-2; D remains unclear. Germline CDR1 SGHTA, CDR2 FQGNSA. With 1 base removed from V and 8 bases from J, the gap between germline ends came to 8 bases. The CDR3 is 13 amino acids. CDR3 region: CASSLVARGELFF. In DNA, the CDR3 is TGTGCCAGCAGCTTAGTGGCTAGGGGGGAGCTGTTTTTT. Filled out from reference TRBV7-2 and TRBJ2-2, the complete variable domain reads GAGVSQSPSNKVTEKGKDVELRCDPISGHTALYWYRQSLGQGLEFLIYFQGNSAPDKSGLPSDRFSAERTGGSVSTLTIQRTQQEDSAVYLCASSLVARGELFFGEGSRLTVL.

This sequence joins TRBV9 and TRBJ1-1; 8 nucleotides line up with TRBD1. Germline assignment: CDR1 SGDLS and CDR2 YYNGEE. The V gene end was trimmed by 6 bases and the J gene end by 4 bases; junction bases not matched to a gene: 11. The CDR3 runs 15 residues. This chain's CDR3 is CASTPQGAIGTEAFF. CDR3 nucleotides: TGTGCCAGCACCCCGCAGGGGGCGATAGGCACTGAAGCTTTCTTT. Supplemented by reference TRBV9 and TRBJ1-1, the full variable domain reads DSGVTQTPKHLITATGQRVTLRCSPRSGDLSVYWYQQSLDQGLQFLIQYYNGEERAKGNILERFSAQQFPDLHSELNLSSLELGDSALYFCASTPQGAIGTEAFFGQGTRLTVV.

The chain combines TRBV6-5 with TRBJ1-2; 7 positions agree with TRBD1. V dropped 0 bases and J dropped 7; count of bases not matched to a gene: 8. The CDR3 sequence is 15 residues long. From germline, CDR1 is MNHEY and CDR2 SVGAGI. The CDR3 DNA is TGTGCCAGCAGTTACTCACAGGGGTGGGGAGGTGGCTACACCTTC. Amino acids: CASSYSQGWGGGYTF.

The genes are TRBV2 and TRBJ1-1; D ambiguous. With 7 bases removed from V and 5 bases from J, the gap between germline ends came to 11 bases. The CDR3 totals 12 residues. CDR1 SNHLY and CDR2 FYNNEI come from the germline V gene. Here the CDR3 DNA reads TGTGCCAGCAAATCCCGGGGTACTGAAGCTTTCTTT. It translates to CASKSRGTEAFF. Supplemented by reference TRBV2 and TRBJ1-1, the full variable domain reads EPEVTQTPSHQVTQMGQEVILRCVPISNHLYFYWYRQILGQKVEFLVSFYNNEISEKSEIFDDQFSVERPDGSNFTLKIRSTKLEDSAMYFCASKSRGTEAFFGQGTRLTVV.

V and J are TRBV3-1 (or the pseudogene TRBV3-2) and TRBJ2-1; maybe TRBD1 (5 bases). Germline CDR1 is LGHDT and CDR2 is YNNKEL (reference sequence). V lost 4 bases, J lost 4 bases, and 5 bases lay in between. The CDR3 has 12 amino acids. The CDR3 DNA is TGTGCCAGCAGCCGACAGTACAATGAGCAGTTCTTC. Protein sequence: CASSRQYNEQFF.